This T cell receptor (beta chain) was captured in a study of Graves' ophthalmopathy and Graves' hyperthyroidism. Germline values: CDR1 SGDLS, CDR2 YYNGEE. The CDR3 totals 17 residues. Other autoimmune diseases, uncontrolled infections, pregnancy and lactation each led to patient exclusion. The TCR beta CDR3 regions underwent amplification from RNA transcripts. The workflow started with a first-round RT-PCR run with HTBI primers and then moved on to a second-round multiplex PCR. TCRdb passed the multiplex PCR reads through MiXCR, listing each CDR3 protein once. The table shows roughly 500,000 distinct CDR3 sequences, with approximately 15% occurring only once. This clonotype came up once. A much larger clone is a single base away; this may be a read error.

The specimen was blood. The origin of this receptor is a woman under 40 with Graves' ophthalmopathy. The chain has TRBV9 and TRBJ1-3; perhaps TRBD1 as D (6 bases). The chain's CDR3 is CVSSEGVLDYSGNTIYF. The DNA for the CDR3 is TGTGTCAGCAGCGAGGGGGTACTGGACTACTCTGGAAACACCATATATTTT. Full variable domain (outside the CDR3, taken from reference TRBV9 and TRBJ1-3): DSGVTQTPKHLITATGQRVTLRCSPRSGDLSVYWYQQSLDQGLQFLIQYYNGEERAKGNILERFSAQQFPDLHSELNLSSLELGDSALYFCVSSEGVLDYSGNTIYFGEGSWLTVV.